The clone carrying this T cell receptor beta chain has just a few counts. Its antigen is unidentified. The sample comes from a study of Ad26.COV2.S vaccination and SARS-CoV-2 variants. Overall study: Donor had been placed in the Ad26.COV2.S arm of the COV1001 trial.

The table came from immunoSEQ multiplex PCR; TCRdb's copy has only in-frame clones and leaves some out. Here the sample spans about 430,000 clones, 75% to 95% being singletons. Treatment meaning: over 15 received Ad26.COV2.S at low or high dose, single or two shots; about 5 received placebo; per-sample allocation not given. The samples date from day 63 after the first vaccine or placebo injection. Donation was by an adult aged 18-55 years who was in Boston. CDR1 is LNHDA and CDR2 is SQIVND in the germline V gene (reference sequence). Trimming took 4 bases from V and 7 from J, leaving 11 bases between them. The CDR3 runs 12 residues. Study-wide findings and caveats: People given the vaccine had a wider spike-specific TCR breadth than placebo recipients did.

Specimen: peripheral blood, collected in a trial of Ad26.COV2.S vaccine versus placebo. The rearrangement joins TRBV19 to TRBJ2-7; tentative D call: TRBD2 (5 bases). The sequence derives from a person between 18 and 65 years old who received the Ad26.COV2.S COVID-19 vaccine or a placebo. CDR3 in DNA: TGTGCCAGTAGTACCGGAGGTTATGAGCAGTACTTC. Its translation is CASSTGGYEQYF. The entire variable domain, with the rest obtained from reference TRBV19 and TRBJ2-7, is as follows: DGGITQSPKYLFRKEGQNVTLSCEQNLNHDAMYWYRQDPGQGLRLIYYSQIVNDFQKGDIAEGYSVSREKKESFPLTVTSAQKNPTAFYLCASSTGGYEQYFGPGTRLTVT.